Listed here are 9 T cell receptor beta chains from one sample, sequenced in a study of blood T cell repertoires in COVID-19. The data were produced by immunoSEQ multiplex PCR, yet TCRdb's version contains in-frame clones alone and is incomplete. The table shows 86,000 or so clones, with roughly 91% occurring only once. The sequenced sample was peripheral blood. The source of these receptors is a woman aged 50 to 60 in a cohort sampled during active COVID-19.

The gene calls are TRBV5-4 and TRBJ2-7; no clear D gene. CDR1 and CDR2 (germline): SGHNT, YYREEE (reference sequence). The CDR3 extends over 11 amino acids. Trimming shortened V by 4 bases and J by 1 base, and 3 bases separated the two germline ends. The CDR3 protein is CASSTSYEQYF. CDR3 sequence (DNA): TGTGCCAGCAGCACTTCCTACGAGCAGTACTTC.

This rearrangement joins TRBV9 to TRBJ2-1; TRBD2 agrees at 8 bases. This CDR3 is built from 15 residues. Germline loops: CDR1 SGDLS, CDR2 YYNGEE. Unmatched junction bases numbered 4, after V lost 1 base and J lost 4 bases. As DNA, the CDR3 is TGTGCCAGCAGCGTAACTAGCGGCTTATACAATGAGCAGTTCTTC. Translating gives CASSVTSGLYNEQFF. Based on the CDR3 plus reference TRBV9 and TRBJ2-1, the full variable domain is DSGVTQTPKHLITATGQRVTLRCSPRSGDLSVYWYQQSLDQGLQFLIQYYNGEERAKGNILERFSAQQFPDLHSELNLSSLELGDSALYFCASSVTSGLYNEQFFGPGTRLTVL.

The genes are TRBV24-1 and TRBJ2-1, with 9 bases matching TRBD2. The ends lost 5 bases at V and 0 bases at J; junction bases unmatched: 13. CDR1 is KGHDR, CDR2 SFDVKD, per germline. There are 19 residues in the CDR3. The CDR3 DNA reads TGTGCCACCAGTGCCCCGGGACTAGCTGCCCGGAGCTCCTACAATGAGCAGTTCTTC. It codes for CATSAPGLAARSSYNEQFF.

The chain carries TRBV6-5 and TRBJ1-6; 8 bases are a match to TRBD1. The CDR3 sequence is 15 residues long. V was clipped by 8 bases and J by 6 bases; unmatched bases: 9. Per the germline V gene, CDR1 is MNHEY and CDR2 is SVGAGI. This chain's CDR3 is CASRPMGQANSPLHF. As DNA, the CDR3 is TGTGCCAGCCGACCGATGGGACAGGCTAATTCACCCCTCCACTTT.

This chain connects TRBV5-6 to TRBJ2-4; D not certain. Germline V gene data show CDR1 as SGHDT and CDR2 as YYEEEE. The length of the CDR3 is 14 residues. The germline V and J ends were trimmed by 2 bases and 1 base, with 7 bases remaining between them. The CDR3 here is CASSLAGAKNIQYF. CDR3 nucleotide sequence: TGTGCCAGCAGCTTAGCCGGGGCCAAAAACATTCAGTACTTC.

The J gene is TRBJ2-1, the V gene TRBV7-3; D may be TRBD1 (7 bases). CDR1 is SGHTA, CDR2 FQGTGA, per germline. The CDR3 totals 14 residues. Between the trimmed V and J ends, which lost 5 bases and 9 bases, there was a span of 17 bases. The CDR3: CASSPIQGGSEQFF. The DNA for the CDR3 is TGTGCCAGCAGCCCGATCCAGGGGGGCAGTGAGCAGTTCTTC.

The chain has TRBV6-2 or TRBV6-3 and TRBJ1-5, with D possibly being TRBD1 (5 bases). In germline, CDR1 is MNHEY, CDR2 SVGEGT. CDR3 length: 16 residues. Trimming took off 6 bases at V and 2 bases at J, with 17 bases between the two ends. The CDR3 reads CASSPAGYRGNQPQHF. The CDR3 DNA is TGTGCCAGCAGCCCTGCAGGGTACAGAGGCAATCAGCCCCAGCATTTT.

The chain joins TRBV5-4 to TRBJ2-7, with 7 bases aligning to TRBD2. CDR3 length: 14 amino acids. The V segment lost 3 bases and the J segment 5 bases; nucleotides outside the gene matches: 8. Germline V lookup: CDR1 SGHNT, CDR2 YYREEE (reference sequence). CDR3 sequence reads: CASSSGHGGNEQYF. Here the CDR3 DNA reads TGTGCCAGCAGCTCAGGACACGGGGGGAACGAGCAGTACTTC.

V gene TRBV5-4 combines with J gene TRBJ2-1; 11 positions agree with TRBD2. With V trimmed by 3 bases and J by 2 bases, 7 bases remained unmatched. The CDR3 spans 17 residues. Looked up from germline, CDR1 is SGHNT and CDR2 is YYREEE (reference sequence). In nucleotides, the CDR3 is TGTGCCAGCAGCTCTTCCCGGACTAGCGGGCCCTACAATGAGCAGTTCTTC. Amino acids: CASSSSRTSGPYNEQFF.